These 22 T cell receptor beta chains came from one sample sequenced in a study of blood T cell repertoires in COVID-19. Profiled with immunoSEQ multiplex PCR; TCRdb holds only in-frame clones, not every one. The data show about 160,000 clones, approximately 88% seen once. Sequencing used PBMCs or T cells enriched from blood (not recorded which). The receptor set was obtained from a woman in her forties or fifties who had recovered from COVID-19.

The sample holds one count of this clone. The rearrangement links TRBV5-6 to TRBJ2-2, with a weak D call TRBD2 (5 bases). The CDR3 runs 12 residues. V lost 10 bases and J 6 bases, leaving 13 bases between the germline ends. The germline gives CDR1 SGHDT, CDR2 YYEEEE. The CDR3 nucleotides read TGTGCCGGTTCACCCGGGGCCGGGGAGCTGTTTTTT. Translating it yields CAGSPGAGELFF.

This chain joins TRBV28 and TRBJ1-6, with D perhaps matching TRBD1 (5 bases). Trimming removed 4 bases from V and 8 bases from J, with 18 bases in between. CDR3 size: 16 residues. Germline lookup yields CDR1 MDHEN and CDR2 SYDVKM. CDR3 sequence: CASSSNLRGGDSPLHF. In nucleotides, the CDR3 is TGTGCCAGCAGTTCTAACCTCCGGGGAGGGGATTCACCCCTCCACTTT.

The table lists this clone with a count of one. The V and J genes are TRBV7-2 and TRBJ2-6; tentatively, D is TRBD2 (6 bases). The CDR3 has 14 residues. V lost 2 bases and J lost 9, with 11 bases in between. Germline assignment: CDR1 SGHTA and CDR2 FQGNSA. CDR3 loop: CASSLSRGLNVLTF. For the CDR3, the DNA is TGTGCCAGCAGCTTAAGTCGGGGACTCAACGTCCTGACTTTC.

The V call is TRBV18, the J call TRBJ2-7; TRBD2 matches at 14 bases. Germline CDR1 is KGHSH and CDR2 is LQKENI. The CDR3 runs 15 residues. The V and J ends lost 4 bases and 4 bases, in that order; junction bases with no gene match: 3. The CDR3: CASSQGLAGDYEQYF. The CDR3 coding sequence is TGTGCCAGCTCACAGGGACTAGCGGGGGATTACGAGCAGTACTTC. Filled out from reference TRBV18 and TRBJ2-7, the complete variable domain reads NAGVMQNPRHLVRRRGQEARLRCSPMKGHSHVYWYRQLPEEGLKFMVYLQKENIIDESGMPKERFSAEFPKEGPSILRIQQVVRGDSAAYFCASSQGLAGDYEQYFGPGTRLTVT.

The J gene is TRBJ1-2, the V gene TRBV3-1 (or the pseudogene TRBV3-2); D is unresolved. The V end lost 4 bases, the J end lost 1 base, and 10 bases lay between the germline ends. Germline V gene data show CDR1 as LGHDT and CDR2 as YNNKEL (reference sequence). The CDR3 sequence is 14 residues long. CDR3 protein: CASSPGVGNYGYTF. The CDR3 DNA is TGTGCCAGCAGCCCCGGTGTCGGTAACTATGGCTACACCTTC.

The V gene is TRBV2, the J gene TRBJ1-5, with D unclear. The V and J ends lost 2 bases and 2 bases respectively, with 7 bases between them. The CDR3 totals 14 residues. Germline CDR1 and CDR2: SNHLY and FYNNEI. The CDR3 protein is CASSELVGNQPQHF. In nucleotides, the CDR3 is TGTGCCAGCAGTGAATTGGTAGGCAATCAGCCCCAGCATTTT.

The CDR3 bases are TGTGCCAGCAGCTTTGGGGGAGGGTATGGCTACACCTTC. It translates to CASSFGGGYGYTF. The chain combines TRBV7-2 with TRBJ1-2; D perhaps matches TRBD1 (5 bases). Trimming shortened V by 3 bases and J by 5 bases, and 10 bases separated the two germline ends. This CDR3 comprises 13 residues. From germline, CDR1 is SGHTA and CDR2 FQGNSA.

The chain combines TRBV19 with TRBJ2-2; 7 nucleotides line up with TRBD1. The CDR3 sequence is 16 residues long. The germline V gene encodes CDR1 LNHDA and CDR2 SQIVND (reference sequence). Trimming took 3 bases from V and 4 from J; bases not matched to a gene: 8. As DNA, the CDR3 is TGTGCCAGTAGTATGGGACAGCCCCTGGGCACCGGGGAGCTGTTTTTT. Translating it yields CASSMGQPLGTGELFF.

This chain joins TRBV10-3 and TRBJ1-1; 7 bases are shared with TRBD1. The CDR3 runs to 13 residues. V shed 5 bases and J 4 bases; nucleotides not matched to a gene: 4. CDR1 and CDR2 from the germline V gene are ENHRY and SYGVKD. CDR3 sequence reads: CAISQTGSTEAFF. CDR3 DNA: TGTGCCATCAGTCAGACAGGGAGCACTGAAGCTTTCTTT.

V usage is TRBV18 and J usage is TRBJ1-1, with D hard to call. The V and J ends lost 3 bases and 8 bases respectively, with 13 bases between them. This CDR3 region has 13 residues. The V gene's germline CDR1 is KGHSH and CDR2 LQKENI. The CDR3 DNA sequence: TGTGCCAGCTCACCTGGCGGCCCGAGGGAAGCTTTCTTT. Protein: CASSPGGPREAFF.

The rearrangement uses TRBV19 and TRBJ1-4; 11 bases are shared with TRBD1. The V segment lost 3 bases and the J segment 13 bases; nucleotides outside the gene matches: 1. CDR1 and CDR2 from the germline V gene are LNHDA and SQIVND (reference sequence). The CDR3 is made up of 12 amino acids. In nucleotides, the CDR3 is TGTGCCAGTAGTATCGGGACAGGGGGACTGTTTTTT. Its translation: CASSIGTGGLFF. Filled out from reference TRBV19 and TRBJ1-4, the complete variable domain reads DGGITQSPKYLFRKEGQNVTLSCEQNLNHDAMYWYRQDPGQGLRLIYYSQIVNDFQKGDIAEGYSVSREKKESFPLTVTSAQKNPTAFYLCASSIGTGGLFFGSGTQLSVL.

This chain uses TRBV14 with TRBJ1-1; a weak D match, TRBD1 (6 bases). V lost 0 bases, J lost 1 base, and 18 bases lay in between. CDR1 and CDR2 (germline): SGHDN, FVKESK. The length of the CDR3 is 18 residues. CDR3 residues: CASSQDMRDTRTNTEAFF. The DNA of the CDR3 is TGTGCCAGCAGCCAAGATATGAGGGACACCCGAACGAACACTGAAGCTTTCTTT.

The chain uses TRBV29-1 and TRBJ2-7; tentatively, D is TRBD1 (6 bases). Looked up from germline, CDR1 is SQVTM and CDR2 is ANQGSEA. The ends were cut back, 2 bases at V and 6 bases at J, with 11 bases in the middle. The length of the CDR3 is 12 residues. As DNA, the CDR3 is TGCAGCGTTGAATTAGACAGGCCCGAGCAGTACTTC. This sequence encodes CSVELDRPEQYF.

J is TRBJ1-2 and V is TRBV4-2; D possibly corresponds to TRBD1 (6 bases). Germline loops: CDR1 LGHNA, CDR2 YNFKEQ. Trimming pared 4 bases from V and 7 bases from J, leaving 22 bases between. The CDR3 is made up of 16 amino acids. The CDR3 coding sequence is TGTGCCAGCAGCCTATATCCTCCGGGACAACTCGCTGGCTACACCTTC. Protein sequence: CASSLYPPGQLAGYTF.

V usage is TRBV7-3 and J usage is TRBJ2-1; weak D call: TRBD2 (6 bases). There are 16 residues in the CDR3. Germline V gene sequence: CDR1 SGHTA, CDR2 FQGTGA. With 1 base removed from V and 0 bases from J, the gap between germline ends came to 10 bases. DNA for the CDR3: TGTGCCAGCAGCTTAAGCGGGGCGGTCTCCTACAATGAGCAGTTCTTC. This gives the protein CASSLSGAVSYNEQFF.

The J gene is TRBJ2-5, the V gene TRBV11-2; 12 bases map to TRBD2. This CDR3 has 17 amino acids. After removal of 5 bases from V and 4 bases from J, the junction contained 11 bases not matched to a gene. In germline, CDR1 is SGHAT, CDR2 FQNNGV. CDR3 sequence: CASSTSILAGGAETQYF. As DNA, the CDR3 is TGTGCCAGCAGCACTTCCATCCTAGCGGGGGGGGCAGAGACCCAGTACTTC.

The rearrangement joins TRBV7-2 to TRBJ1-4; 7 nucleotides align to TRBD1. The CDR3 runs to 14 residues. Germline V gives CDR1 SGHTA, CDR2 FQGNSA. V lost 8 bases to trimming and J lost 0 bases; unmatched junction nucleotides: 3. Here the CDR3 reads CASGQGATNEKLFF. In DNA form, the CDR3 reads TGTGCCAGCGGCCAGGGGGCAACTAATGAAAAACTGTTTTTT.

This rearrangement joins TRBV3-1 (or the pseudogene TRBV3-2) to TRBJ2-7; 7 bases are shared with TRBD2. The germline V gene has CDR1 LGHDT and CDR2 YNNKEL (reference sequence). The CDR3 extends over 15 amino acids. Trimming removed 4 bases from V and 3 bases from J; junction bases left unmatched: 9. The CDR3 sequence is CASSPQRGWGYEQYF. The CDR3 coding sequence is TGTGCCAGCAGCCCACAGCGGGGCTGGGGCTACGAGCAGTACTTC.

The chain has TRBV6-2 or TRBV6-3 and TRBJ2-3; TRBD2 aligns across 9 bases. J gave up 4 bases and V 0 bases, and 11 bases lay outside the gene matches. Germline CDR1 MNHEY, CDR2 SVGEGT. The CDR3 runs to 18 residues. CDR3 nucleotides: TGTGCCAGCAGTTACTCGAGGGCTAGCGGGGCTGGAGCAGATACGCAGTATTTT. Its protein product is CASSYSRASGAGADTQYF.

This chain connects TRBV6-5 to TRBJ2-5; possible D gene TRBD1, 5 bases. CDR3 length: 12 residues. V was shortened by 7 bases and J by 5 bases, with 11 bases between the two germline ends. Germline V CDR1 and CDR2: MNHEY, SVGAGI. The CDR3 coding sequence is TGTGCCAGCACAGGGAAAAGCGAGACCCAGTACTTC. It codes for CASTGKSETQYF.

The J gene is TRBJ2-1, the V gene TRBV6-2 or TRBV6-3, with D possibly TRBD2 on 5 matching bases. The CDR3 runs to 12 residues. Looked up from germline, CDR1 is MNHEY and CDR2 is SVGEGT. Trimming pared 2 bases from V and 9 bases from J, leaving 8 bases between. Written as DNA, the CDR3 is TGTGCCAGCAGTTACGAGGGTTTTGAGCAGTTCTTC. It is translated as CASSYEGFEQFF.

The genes are TRBV6-4 and TRBJ1-6; D is ambiguous. CDR1 is MRHNA, CDR2 SNTAGT, per germline. The CDR3 length is 14 residues. V was cut by 7 bases and J by 10 bases, with 17 bases left in between. The CDR3 DNA sequence: TGTGCCAGCACTCCTACTCCGGGGAACTCACCCCTCCACTTT. Its protein is CASTPTPGNSPLHF.